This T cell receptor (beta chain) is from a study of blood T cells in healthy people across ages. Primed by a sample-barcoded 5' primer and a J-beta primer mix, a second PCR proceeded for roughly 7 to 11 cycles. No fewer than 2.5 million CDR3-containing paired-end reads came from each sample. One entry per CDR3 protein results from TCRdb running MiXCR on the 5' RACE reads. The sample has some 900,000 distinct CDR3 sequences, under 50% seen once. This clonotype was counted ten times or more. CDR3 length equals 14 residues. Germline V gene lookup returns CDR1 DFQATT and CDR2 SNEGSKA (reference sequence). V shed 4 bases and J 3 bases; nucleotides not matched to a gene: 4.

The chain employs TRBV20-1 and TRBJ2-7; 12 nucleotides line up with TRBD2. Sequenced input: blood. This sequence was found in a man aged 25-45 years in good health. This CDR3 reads CSAIRTSGVYEQYF. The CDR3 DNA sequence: TGCAGTGCTATTAGGACTAGCGGGGTCTACGAGCAGTACTTC.